This T cell receptor (beta chain) was profiled in a study of cytomegalovirus exposure and HLA in healthy donors. Study context: The 95 to 150 validation repertoires used the same platform as the roughly 670 first-cohort repertoires, a later analysis reported. Regarding the study as a whole: Reports indicated that the classifier achieved high specificity and sensitivity in diagnosing cytomegalovirus status. Cytomegalovirus association was listed for 150 to 200 TCR beta chains.

TCRdb's copy holds only in-frame clones and misses some; the assay was immunoSEQ multiplex PCR. The repertoire holds tens of thousands of clones, 80% to 85% seen once, with 12% in the top ten. The CDR3 has 14 amino acids. The V gene end was trimmed by 3 bases and the J gene end by 7 bases; junction bases not matched to a gene: 5. In germline, CDR1 is SGHAT, CDR2 FQNNGV. The donors were in the roughly 110-subject validation cohort; that cohort was separate from the 666-subject first cohort. Worth noting for this clone: No antigen is known for it.

This receptor was identified in a young woman in good health and CMV-seropositive. The sample comprised PBMCs. This chain connects TRBV11-2 to TRBJ1-4, with 7 bases matching TRBD1. Written as DNA, the CDR3 is TGTGCCAGCAGCTTGGGCAGGGGGGTTGAAAAACTGTTTTTT. Residues: CASSLGRGVEKLFF.